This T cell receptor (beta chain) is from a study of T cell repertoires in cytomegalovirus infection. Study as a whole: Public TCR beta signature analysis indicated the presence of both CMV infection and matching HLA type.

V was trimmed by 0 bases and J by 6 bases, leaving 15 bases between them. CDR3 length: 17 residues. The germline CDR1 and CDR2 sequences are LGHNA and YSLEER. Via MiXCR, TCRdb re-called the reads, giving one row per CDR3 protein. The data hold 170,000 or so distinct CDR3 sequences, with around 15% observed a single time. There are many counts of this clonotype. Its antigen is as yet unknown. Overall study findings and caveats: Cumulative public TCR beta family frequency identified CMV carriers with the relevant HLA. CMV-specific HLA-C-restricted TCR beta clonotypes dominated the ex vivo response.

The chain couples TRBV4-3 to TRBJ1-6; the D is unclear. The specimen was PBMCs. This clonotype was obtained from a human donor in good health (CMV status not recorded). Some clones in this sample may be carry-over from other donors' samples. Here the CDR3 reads CASSQELLERSNSPLHF. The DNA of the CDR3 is TGCGCCAGCAGCCAAGAATTGCTCGAACGGAGTAATTCACCCCTCCACTTT.